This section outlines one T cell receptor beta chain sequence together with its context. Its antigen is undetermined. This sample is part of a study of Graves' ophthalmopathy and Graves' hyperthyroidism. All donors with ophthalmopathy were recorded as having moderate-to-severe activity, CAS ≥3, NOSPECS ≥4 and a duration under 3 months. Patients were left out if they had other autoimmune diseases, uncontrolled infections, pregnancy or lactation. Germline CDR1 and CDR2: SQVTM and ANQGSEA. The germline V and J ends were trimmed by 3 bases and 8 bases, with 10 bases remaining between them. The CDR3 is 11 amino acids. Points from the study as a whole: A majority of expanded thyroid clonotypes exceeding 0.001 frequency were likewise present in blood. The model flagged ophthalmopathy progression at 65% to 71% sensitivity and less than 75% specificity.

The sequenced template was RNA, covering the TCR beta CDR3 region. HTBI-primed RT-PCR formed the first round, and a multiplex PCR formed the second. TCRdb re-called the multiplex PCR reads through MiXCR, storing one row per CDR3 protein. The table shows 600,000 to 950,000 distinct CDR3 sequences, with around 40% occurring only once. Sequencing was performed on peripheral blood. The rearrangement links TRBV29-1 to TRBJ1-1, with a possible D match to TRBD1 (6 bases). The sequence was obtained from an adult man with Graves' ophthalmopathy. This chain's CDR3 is CSVDAGVEAFF. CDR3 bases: TGCAGCGTTGACGCAGGGGTGGAAGCTTTCTTT.